These 15 T cell receptor beta chains share one sample of origin, sequenced in a study of blood T cell repertoires in COVID-19. Clones were sequenced by immunoSEQ multiplex PCR, and TCRdb holds only the in-frame ones, with some missing. The sample holds some 83,000 clones, around 88% seen once. The sequenced material came from peripheral blood. Receptors were obtained from a man aged 55-75 years with acute or convalescent COVID-19.

The chain carries TRBV3-1 (or the pseudogene TRBV3-2) and TRBJ1-6, with no clear D. The ends were cut back, 3 bases at V and 8 bases at J, with 11 bases in the middle. The CDR3 spans 14 residues. CDR1 is LGHDT and CDR2 is YNNKEL in the germline V gene (reference sequence). DNA for the CDR3: TGTGCCAGCAGCCAGACCCCCGGGGATTCACCCCTCCACTTT. Its translation is CASSQTPGDSPLHF.

The chain is built from TRBV7-2 and TRBJ2-1; 14 bases are a match to TRBD2. V lost 5 bases to trimming and J lost 8 bases; unmatched junction nucleotides: 2. CDR3 size: 14 residues. Germline V gene sequence: CDR1 SGHTA, CDR2 FQGNSA. The CDR3 DNA is TGTGCCAGCAGCCAGACTAGCGGGAGGGATGAGCAGTTCTTC. Translated, it gives CASSQTSGRDEQFF.

CDR3 nucleotide sequence: TGTGCCAGCAGCTTAGTAGGCCAGGGATCGGAAACCGGGGAGCTGTTTTTT. As protein: CASSLVGQGSETGELFF. The rearrangement uses TRBV7-9 and TRBJ2-2; D perhaps matches TRBD1 (5 bases). Germline V lookup: CDR1 SEHNR, CDR2 FQNEAQ (reference sequence). With 1 base removed from V and 5 bases from J, the gap between germline ends came to 17 bases. CDR3 length: 17 amino acids.

The rearrangement uses TRBV15 and TRBJ2-7; TRBD2 matches at 7 bases. V dropped 0 bases and J dropped 5; count of bases not matched to a gene: 7. This CDR3 has 15 amino acids. Germline V gene lookup returns CDR1 LNHNV and CDR2 YYDKDF (reference sequence). The CDR3 coding sequence is TGTGCCACCAGCAGAGATACGGGGAGGGGAGACGAGCAGTACTTC. Its protein product is CATSRDTGRGDEQYF.

V usage is TRBV5-1 and J usage is TRBJ2-7, with no clear D. The germline V gene encodes CDR1 SGHRS and CDR2 YFSETQ. This CDR3 is built from 11 residues. Trimming took 5 bases from V and 1 from J, leaving 4 bases between them. The DNA of the CDR3 is TGCGCCAGCAGTCGGTCCTACGAGCAGTACTTC. This sequence encodes CASSRSYEQYF.

This chain links TRBV24-1 with TRBJ1-2, with 9 positions matching TRBD1. The CDR3 length is 18 residues. V lost 2 bases, J lost 0 bases, and 9 bases stayed unmatched. Looked up from germline, CDR1 is KGHDR and CDR2 is SFDVKD. As DNA, the CDR3 is TGTGCCACCAGTGATTCGACAGGGGGACCACGTACTAACTATGGCTACACCTTC. Amino acid sequence: CATSDSTGGPRTNYGYTF.

This sequence joins TRBV18 and TRBJ1-6, with 8 bases that match TRBD1. This CDR3 spans 17 amino acids. Germline trimming cut 2 bases from V and 2 bases from J; bases unmatched to any gene: 5. The germline V gene has CDR1 KGHSH and CDR2 LQKENI. The CDR3 DNA sequence: TGTGCCAGCTCACCAACTACGGACAGGGCCTATAATTCACCCCTCCACTTT. It specifies CASSPTTDRAYNSPLHF.

The chain recombines TRBV7-7 with TRBJ2-7; 7 bases map to TRBD1. Germline V gene lookup returns CDR1 SSHAT and CDR2 FNYEAQ (reference sequence). The CDR3 extends over 15 amino acids. The V segment lost 5 bases and the J segment 0 bases; nucleotides outside the gene matches: 7. As DNA, the CDR3 is TGTGCCAGCAGCCCCGGGACAGTTAGCTCCTACGAGCAGTACTTC. Translated, it gives CASSPGTVSSYEQYF. Together with reference TRBV7-7 and TRBJ2-7, the CDR3 gives the full variable domain: GAGVSQSPRYKVTKRGQDVTLRCDPISSHATLYWYQQALGQGPEFLTYFNYEAQPDKSGLPSDRFSAERPEGSISTLTIQRTEQRDSAMYRCASSPGTVSSYEQYFGPGTRLTVT.

This clone was picked up a small number of times. This rearrangement joins TRBV9 to TRBJ2-1, with 14 bases that match TRBD2. This CDR3 contains 21 residues. The germline V gene encodes CDR1 SGDLS and CDR2 YYNGEE. The V gene end was trimmed by 3 bases and the J gene end by 6 bases; junction bases not matched to a gene: 20. The chain's CDR3 is CASSARTVAGTSGRFPNEQFF. The DNA for the CDR3 is TGTGCCAGCAGCGCCCGTACCGTAGCGGGGACTAGCGGGAGATTCCCCAATGAGCAGTTCTTC.

The V call is TRBV6-5, the J call TRBJ1-1; tentatively, D is TRBD1 (5 bases). The CDR3 spans 14 residues. The germline V and J ends were trimmed by 7 bases and 1 base, with 13 bases remaining between them. Germline CDR1 and CDR2: MNHEY and SVGAGI. The CDR3, as DNA: TGTGCCAGCACCCCGGCGGGGCGGAACACTGAAGCTTTCTTT. As protein: CASTPAGRNTEAFF.

This chain joins TRBV5-1 and TRBJ2-2; possibly TRBD1 for D (5 bases). Trimming stripped 3 bases from V and 6 bases from J, with 18 bases between. The CDR3 is made up of 16 amino acids. The germline V gene has CDR1 SGHRS and CDR2 YFSETQ. The CDR3 loop reads CASSYPEAGISGELFF. The CDR3 bases are TGCGCCAGCAGCTACCCCGAGGCAGGGATCTCCGGGGAGCTGTTTTTT.

The J gene is TRBJ1-1, the V gene TRBV30, with D perhaps matching TRBD1 (6 bases). V lost 4 bases and J 11 bases, leaving 17 bases between the germline ends. The CDR3 totals 12 residues. CDR1 and CDR2 from the germline V gene are GTSNPN and SVGIG (reference sequence). The DNA for the CDR3 is TGTGCCTGGACCGATAGGAGGCAGGGGGCTTTCTTT. Its protein is CAWTDRRQGAFF.

The chain recombines TRBV6-6 with TRBJ1-6; 9 nucleotides agree with TRBD1. The CDR3 contains 16 residues. The germline gives CDR1 MNHNY, CDR2 SVGAGI (reference sequence). V was clipped by 5 bases and J by 8 bases; unmatched bases: 10. This CDR3 is CASSREGTGWDSPLHF. The CDR3 DNA is TGTGCCAGCAGTCGAGAGGGGACAGGGTGGGATTCACCCCTCCACTTT.

The chain employs TRBV2 and TRBJ2-5, with D perhaps TRBD1 (5 bases). With 7 bases removed from V and 9 bases from J, the gap between germline ends came to 21 bases. This CDR3 is built from 14 residues. Germline assignment: CDR1 SNHLY and CDR2 FYNNEI. The CDR3: CASIKGAPNGAQYF. The CDR3 coding sequence is TGTGCCAGCATAAAAGGGGCCCCCAATGGTGCCCAGTACTTC.

This chain joins TRBV5-6 and TRBJ1-2, with a possible D match to TRBD1 (5 bases). With 4 bases removed from V and 5 bases from J, the gap between germline ends came to 18 bases. CDR1 is SGHDT and CDR2 is YYEEEE in the germline V gene. The CDR3 is 15 residues long. For the CDR3, the DNA is TGTGCCAGCAGCCAACCCGGGGGGAGACCTTATGGCTACACCTTC. Translated: CASSQPGGRPYGYTF.